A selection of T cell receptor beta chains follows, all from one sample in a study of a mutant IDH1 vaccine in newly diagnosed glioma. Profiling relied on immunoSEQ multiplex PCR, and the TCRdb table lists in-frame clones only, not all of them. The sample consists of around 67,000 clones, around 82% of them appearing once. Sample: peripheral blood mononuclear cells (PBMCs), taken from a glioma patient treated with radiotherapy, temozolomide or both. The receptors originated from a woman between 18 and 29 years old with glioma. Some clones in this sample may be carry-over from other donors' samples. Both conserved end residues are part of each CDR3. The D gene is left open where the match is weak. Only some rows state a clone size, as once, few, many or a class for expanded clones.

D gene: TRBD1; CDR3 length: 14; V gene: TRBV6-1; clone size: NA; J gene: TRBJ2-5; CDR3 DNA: TGTGCCAGCAGTGTTGACAGGGGCCGGGAGACCCAGTACTTC; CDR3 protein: CASSVDRGRETQYF
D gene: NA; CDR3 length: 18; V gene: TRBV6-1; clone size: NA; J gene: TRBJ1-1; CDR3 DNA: TGTGCCAGCAGTGAAAAACCCAGGGCATGGGGGGTGAACACTGAAGCTTTCTTT; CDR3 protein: CASSEKPRAWGVNTEAFF
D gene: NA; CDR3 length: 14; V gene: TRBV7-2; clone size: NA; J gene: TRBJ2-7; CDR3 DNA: TGTGCCAGCAGCTTTGACAGTCTCTCCTACGAGCAGTACTTC; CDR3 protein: CASSFDSLSYEQYF
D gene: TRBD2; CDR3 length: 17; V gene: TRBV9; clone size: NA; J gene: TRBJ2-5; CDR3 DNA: TGTGCCAGCAGCGTAGGAGGACTAGCGGGAGTTGGAGAGACCCAGTACTTC; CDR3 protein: CASSVGGLAGVGETQYF
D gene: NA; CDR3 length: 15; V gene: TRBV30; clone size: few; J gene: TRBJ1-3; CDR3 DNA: TGTGCCTGGAGACCCATCCCGGACTCTGGAAACACCATATATTTT; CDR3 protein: CAWRPIPDSGNTIYF
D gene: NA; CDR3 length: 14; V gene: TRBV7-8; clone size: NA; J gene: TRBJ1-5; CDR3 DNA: TGTGCCAGCAGCCGGTTGGGGGCAGGGCAGCCCCAGCATTTT; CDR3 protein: CASSRLGAGQPQHF
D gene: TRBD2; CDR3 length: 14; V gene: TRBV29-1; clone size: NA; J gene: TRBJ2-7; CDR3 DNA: TGCAGCGTTGAAAGCGGGAGTGGCACCTACGAGCAGTACTTC; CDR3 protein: CSVESGSGTYEQYF
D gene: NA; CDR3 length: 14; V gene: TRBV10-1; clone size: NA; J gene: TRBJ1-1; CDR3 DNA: TGCGCCAGCAGTGAGTCGATTGTGGGCACTGAAGCTTTCTTT; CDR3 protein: CASSESIVGTEAFF
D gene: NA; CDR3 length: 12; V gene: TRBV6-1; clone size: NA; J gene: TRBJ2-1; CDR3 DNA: TGTGCCAGCAGAGACAGGTACAATGAGCAGTTCTTC; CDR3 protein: CASRDRYNEQFF
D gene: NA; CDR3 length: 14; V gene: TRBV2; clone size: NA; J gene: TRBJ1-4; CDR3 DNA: TGTGCCAGCAGTGATAACAGGGTTAGCGAAAAACTGTTTTTT; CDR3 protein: CASSDNRVSEKLFF
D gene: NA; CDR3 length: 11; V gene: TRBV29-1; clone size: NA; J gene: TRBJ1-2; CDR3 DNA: TGCAGCGTTGCAGGGTCCTATGGCTACACCTTC; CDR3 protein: CSVAGSYGYTF